These T cell receptor beta chains were read from a single sample in a study of blood T cell repertoires in COVID-19. Some clones are missing from TCRdb's copy, which holds only in-frame ones; the method was immunoSEQ multiplex PCR. Found here are approximately 160,000 clones, around 77% of them singletons; the top ten hold about 3%. Sequenced material: peripheral blood. These receptors originate from a man in his sixties or seventies with acute or convalescent COVID-19. The conserved cysteine and the conserved F or W are not part of the CDR3 here. Fields, in order: J gene, V gene, D gene, CDR3 protein. The D gene is left open where the match is weak.

j_call: TRBJ2-1; v_call: TRBV7-2; d_call: TRBD2; cdr3_aa: ASRPGGRGGEQF
j_call: TRBJ1-6; v_call: TRBV19; d_call: .; cdr3_aa: ASSIDGDSPLH
j_call: TRBJ1-4; v_call: TRBV19; d_call: .; cdr3_aa: ASSTQTGPSPRGEKLF
j_call: TRBJ1-2; v_call: TRBV11-2; d_call: .; cdr3_aa: ASSVGQGNYGYT
j_call: TRBJ2-3; v_call: TRBV12-3/TRBV12-4; d_call: .; cdr3_aa: AVRGGADTQY
j_call: TRBJ2-6; v_call: TRBV19; d_call: .; cdr3_aa: ASSVAAGRTSGANVLT
j_call: TRBJ1-2; v_call: TRBV6-1; d_call: .; cdr3_aa: ASREGRGLGHGAYGYT
j_call: TRBJ2-1; v_call: TRBV7-2; d_call: TRBD2; cdr3_aa: ASSSEASGNNEQF
j_call: TRBJ1-4; v_call: TRBV19; d_call: .; cdr3_aa: ASSRLEGEKLF
j_call: TRBJ1-2; v_call: TRBV6-5; d_call: .; cdr3_aa: ASSYGRANGYT
j_call: TRBJ2-1; v_call: TRBV5-1; d_call: .; cdr3_aa: ASSLDGTLRNEQF
j_call: TRBJ2-7; v_call: TRBV5-1; d_call: TRBD1; cdr3_aa: ASSRTGSGEQY
j_call: TRBJ2-7; v_call: TRBV5-6; d_call: .; cdr3_aa: ASSLWAGDEQY
j_call: TRBJ2-5; v_call: TRBV7-9; d_call: TRBD2; cdr3_aa: ASSLAGGLETQY
j_call: TRBJ1-3; v_call: TRBV19; d_call: .; cdr3_aa: ASRPAGTRYTIY
j_call: TRBJ1-5; v_call: TRBV21-1; d_call: .; cdr3_aa: ASRTRDRGRHQPQH
j_call: TRBJ1-5; v_call: TRBV7-2; d_call: .; cdr3_aa: ASSPMQGNDQPQH
j_call: TRBJ1-2; v_call: TRBV6-5; d_call: .; cdr3_aa: ASGQQGTPGYT
j_call: TRBJ2-3; v_call: TRBV7-3; d_call: TRBD2; cdr3_aa: ASSFGTSGRSSTDTQY
j_call: TRBJ1-2; v_call: TRBV28; d_call: .; cdr3_aa: ATHRVYGYT
j_call: TRBJ2-1; v_call: TRBV10-3; d_call: .; cdr3_aa: AISEGQGDYNEQF
j_call: TRBJ2-2; v_call: TRBV6-5; d_call: TRBD1; cdr3_aa: ASRWTGDTGELF
j_call: TRBJ1-1; v_call: TRBV5-1; d_call: TRBD1; cdr3_aa: ASSVQQGAGTEAF
j_call: TRBJ2-3; v_call: TRBV10-3; d_call: TRBD1; cdr3_aa: AIRKDRGGTDTQY
j_call: TRBJ1-2; v_call: TRBV16; d_call: .; cdr3_aa: ASSLDRHGYT
j_call: TRBJ1-1; v_call: TRBV27; d_call: .; cdr3_aa: ATTGYWGEAF
j_call: TRBJ1-3; v_call: TRBV5-6; d_call: TRBD1; cdr3_aa: ASSSGTGLVSGNTIY
j_call: TRBJ1-3; v_call: TRBV5-1; d_call: .; cdr3_aa: ASREGSSGNTIY
j_call: TRBJ2-7; v_call: TRBV11-1; d_call: .; cdr3_aa: ASSLRGNYYEQY
j_call: TRBJ2-6; v_call: TRBV19; d_call: TRBD1; cdr3_aa: ASSRSTGMPSGANVLT
j_call: TRBJ2-7; v_call: TRBV18; d_call: TRBD1; cdr3_aa: ASSPGQETFYEQY
j_call: TRBJ1-1; v_call: TRBV23-1; d_call: TRBD1; cdr3_aa: ASSQDRVCTEAF
j_call: TRBJ1-1; v_call: TRBV28; d_call: TRBD1; cdr3_aa: ASSITGGYTEAF
j_call: TRBJ1-1; v_call: TRBV28; d_call: .; cdr3_aa: ASSWGGGFMEAF
j_call: TRBJ2-1; v_call: TRBV10-1; d_call: .; cdr3_aa: ASSDGDYEQF
j_call: TRBJ2-7; v_call: TRBV27; d_call: .; cdr3_aa: ASSFQATYEQY